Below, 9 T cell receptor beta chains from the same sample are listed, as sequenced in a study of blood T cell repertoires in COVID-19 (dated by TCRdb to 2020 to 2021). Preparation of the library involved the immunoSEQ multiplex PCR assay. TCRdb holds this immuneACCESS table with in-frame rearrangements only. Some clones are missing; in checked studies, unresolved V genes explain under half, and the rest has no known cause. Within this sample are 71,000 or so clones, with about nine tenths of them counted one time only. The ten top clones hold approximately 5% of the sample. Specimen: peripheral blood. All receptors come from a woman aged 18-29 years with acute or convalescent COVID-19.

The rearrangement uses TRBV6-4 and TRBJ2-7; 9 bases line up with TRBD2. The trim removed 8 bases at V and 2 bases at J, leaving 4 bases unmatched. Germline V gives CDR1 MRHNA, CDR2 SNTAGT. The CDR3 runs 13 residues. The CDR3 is CASGLAGTYEQYF. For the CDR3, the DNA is TGTGCCAGCGGGCTAGCGGGAACCTACGAGCAGTACTTC.

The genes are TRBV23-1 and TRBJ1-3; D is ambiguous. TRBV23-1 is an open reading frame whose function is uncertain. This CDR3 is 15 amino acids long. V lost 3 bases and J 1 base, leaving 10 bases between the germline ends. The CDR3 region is CASSQLGRSGNTIYF. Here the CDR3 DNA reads TGCGCCAGCAGTCAGCTGGGGAGGTCTGGAAACACCATATATTTT.

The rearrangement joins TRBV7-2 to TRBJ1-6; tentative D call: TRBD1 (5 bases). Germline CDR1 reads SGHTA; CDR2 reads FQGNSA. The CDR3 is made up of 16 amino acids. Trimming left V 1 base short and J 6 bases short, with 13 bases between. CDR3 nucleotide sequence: TGTGCCAGCAGCTTAGGTGGGGCTGAGGTTAATTCACCCCTCCACTTT. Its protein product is CASSLGGAEVNSPLHF.

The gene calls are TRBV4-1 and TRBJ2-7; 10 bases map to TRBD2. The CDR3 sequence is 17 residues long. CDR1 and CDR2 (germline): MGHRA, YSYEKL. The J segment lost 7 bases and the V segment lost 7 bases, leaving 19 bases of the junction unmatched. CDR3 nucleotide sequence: TGCGCCAGCACCCCTCTATGGCCTAGCGGGGGCCTGGGGGAGCAGTACTTC. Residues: CASTPLWPSGGLGEQYF.

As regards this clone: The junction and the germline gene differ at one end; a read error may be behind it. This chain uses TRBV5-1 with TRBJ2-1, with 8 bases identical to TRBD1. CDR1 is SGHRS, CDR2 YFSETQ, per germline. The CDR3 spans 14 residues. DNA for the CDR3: TGCGCCAGCAGCGCAGGGGGCTCCAACAATGAGCAGTTCTTC. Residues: CASSAGGSNNEQFF.

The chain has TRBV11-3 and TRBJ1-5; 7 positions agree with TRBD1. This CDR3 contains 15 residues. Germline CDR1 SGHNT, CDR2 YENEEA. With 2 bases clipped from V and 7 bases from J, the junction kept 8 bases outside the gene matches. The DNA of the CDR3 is TGTGCCAGCAGCTTATGGGCCAGGGGGTACCAGCCCCAGCATTTT. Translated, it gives CASSLWARGYQPQHF.

The CDR3 nucleotides read TGCAGCGTTGTCACAGGGTTGGGTGAAGCTTTCTTT. Protein: CSVVTGLGEAFF. The V call is TRBV29-1, the J call TRBJ1-1; possible D gene TRBD1, 6 bases. CDR3 size: 12 residues. V lost 4 bases, J lost 7 bases, and 13 bases lay in between. Germline loops: CDR1 SQVTM, CDR2 ANQGSEA.

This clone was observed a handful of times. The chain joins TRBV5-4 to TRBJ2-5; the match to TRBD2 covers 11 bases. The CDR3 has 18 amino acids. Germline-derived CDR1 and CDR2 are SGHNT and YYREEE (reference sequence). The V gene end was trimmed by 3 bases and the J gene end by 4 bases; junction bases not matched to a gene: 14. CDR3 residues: CASSSGAGLAGGLETQYF. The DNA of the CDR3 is TGTGCCAGCAGCTCGGGCGCCGGGTTAGCGGGAGGGTTAGAGACCCAGTACTTC.

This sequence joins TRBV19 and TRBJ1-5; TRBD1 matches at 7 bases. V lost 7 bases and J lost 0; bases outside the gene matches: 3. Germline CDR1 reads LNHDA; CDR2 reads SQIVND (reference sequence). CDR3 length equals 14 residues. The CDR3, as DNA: TGTGCCAGTACCGACAGGGATAGCAATCAGCCCCAGCATTTT. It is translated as CASTDRDSNQPQHF.